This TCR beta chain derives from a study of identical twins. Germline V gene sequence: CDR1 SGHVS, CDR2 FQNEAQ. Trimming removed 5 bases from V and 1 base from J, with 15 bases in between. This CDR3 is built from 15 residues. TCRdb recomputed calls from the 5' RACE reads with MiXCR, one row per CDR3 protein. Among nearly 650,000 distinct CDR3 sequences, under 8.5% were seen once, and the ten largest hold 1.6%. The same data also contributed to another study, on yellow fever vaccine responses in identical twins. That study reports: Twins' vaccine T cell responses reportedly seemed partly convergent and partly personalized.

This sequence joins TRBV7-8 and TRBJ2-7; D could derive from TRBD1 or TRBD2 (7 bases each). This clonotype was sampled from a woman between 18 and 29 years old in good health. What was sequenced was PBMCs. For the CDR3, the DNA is TGTGCCAGCAGCCAGGGGGGCGGGGGATCCTACGAGCAGTACTTC. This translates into CASSQGGGGSYEQYF.